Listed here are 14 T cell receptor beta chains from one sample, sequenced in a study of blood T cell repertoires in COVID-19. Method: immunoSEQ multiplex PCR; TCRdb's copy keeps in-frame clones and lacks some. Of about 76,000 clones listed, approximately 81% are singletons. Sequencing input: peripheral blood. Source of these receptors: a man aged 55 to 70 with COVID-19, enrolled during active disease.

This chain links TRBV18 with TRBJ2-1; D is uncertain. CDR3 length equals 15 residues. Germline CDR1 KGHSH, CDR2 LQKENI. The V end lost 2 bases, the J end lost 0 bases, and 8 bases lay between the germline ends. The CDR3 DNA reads TGTGCCAGCTCACCAGTCAGCGCCTCCTACAATGAGCAGTTCTTC. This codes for CASSPVSASYNEQFF.

As DNA, the CDR3 is TGTGCCAGCAGCTTACAGGGGCAGGTAGAGAACCTCCAAGAGACCCAGTACTTC. Translation gives CASSLQGQVENLQETQYF. The chain has TRBV5-6 and TRBJ2-5; the match to TRBD1 covers 7 bases. V gave up 2 bases and J gave up 1 base; unmatched junction bases: 14. The CDR3 length is 18 residues. Germline values: CDR1 SGHDT, CDR2 YYEEEE.

Here the CDR3 DNA reads TGTGCCAGTAGAACCGGGACGGAGGGTCAGCCCCAGCATTTT. Encoded protein: CASRTGTEGQPQHF. The chain joins TRBV19 to TRBJ1-5; the D gene is possibly TRBD1 (5 bases). The CDR3 is made up of 14 amino acids. V lost 6 bases and J lost 6, with 15 bases in between. Germline-derived CDR1 and CDR2 are LNHDA and SQIVND (reference sequence).

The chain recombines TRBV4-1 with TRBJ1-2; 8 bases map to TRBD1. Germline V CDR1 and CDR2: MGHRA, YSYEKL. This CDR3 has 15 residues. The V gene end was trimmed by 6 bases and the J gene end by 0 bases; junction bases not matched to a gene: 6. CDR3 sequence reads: CASSKTGGANYGYTF. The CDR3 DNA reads TGCGCCAGCAGTAAAACAGGGGGAGCTAACTATGGCTACACCTTC.

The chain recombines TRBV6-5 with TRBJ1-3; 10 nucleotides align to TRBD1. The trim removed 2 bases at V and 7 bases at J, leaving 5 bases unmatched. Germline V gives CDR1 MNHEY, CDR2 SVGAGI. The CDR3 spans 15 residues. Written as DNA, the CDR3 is TGTGCCAGCAGTTACCGAACGGGACAGGGGAACACCATATATTTT. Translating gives CASSYRTGQGNTIYF.

The CDR3 spells CASSLDGNYGYTF. CDR3 DNA sequence: TGTGCCAGCAGCCTCGACGGGAACTATGGCTACACCTTC. The J gene is TRBJ1-2, the V gene TRBV6-5; no clear D. CDR3 length equals 13 residues. Germline V gene lookup returns CDR1 MNHEY and CDR2 SVGAGI. The germline V and J ends were trimmed by 6 bases and 2 bases, with 10 bases remaining between them.

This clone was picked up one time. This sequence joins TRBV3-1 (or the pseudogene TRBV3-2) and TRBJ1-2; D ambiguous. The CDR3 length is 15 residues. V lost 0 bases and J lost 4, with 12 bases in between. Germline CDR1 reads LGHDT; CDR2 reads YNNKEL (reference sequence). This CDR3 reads CASSQEPAVSYGYTF. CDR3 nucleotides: TGTGCCAGCAGCCAAGAGCCGGCGGTTAGCTATGGCTACACCTTC.

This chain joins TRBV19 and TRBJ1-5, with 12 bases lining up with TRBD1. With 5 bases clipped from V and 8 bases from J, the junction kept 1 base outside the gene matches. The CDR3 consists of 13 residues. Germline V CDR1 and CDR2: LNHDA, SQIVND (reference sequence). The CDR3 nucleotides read TGTGCCAGTAGTGGGACAGGGGGCGAGCCCCAGCATTTT. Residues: CASSGTGGEPQHF. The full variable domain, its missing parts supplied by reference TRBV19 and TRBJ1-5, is DGGITQSPKYLFRKEGQNVTLSCEQNLNHDAMYWYRQDPGQGLRLIYYSQIVNDFQKGDIAEGYSVSREKKESFPLTVTSAQKNPTAFYLCASSGTGGEPQHFGDGTRLSIL.

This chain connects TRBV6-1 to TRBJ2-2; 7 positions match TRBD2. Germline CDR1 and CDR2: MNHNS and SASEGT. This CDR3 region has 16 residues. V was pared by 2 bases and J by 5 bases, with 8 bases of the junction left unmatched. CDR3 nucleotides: TGTGCCAGCAGTGAACTAGCGGCCCCGGGGACCGGGGAGCTGTTTTTT. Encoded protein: CASSELAAPGTGELFF.

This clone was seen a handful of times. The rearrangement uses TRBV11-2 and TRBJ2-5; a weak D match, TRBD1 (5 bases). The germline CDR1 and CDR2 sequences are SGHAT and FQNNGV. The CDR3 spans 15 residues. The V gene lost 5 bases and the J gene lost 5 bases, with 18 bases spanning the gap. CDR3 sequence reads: CASSGPRVPRETQYF. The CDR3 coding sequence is TGTGCCAGCAGCGGACCCAGGGTACCGCGGGAGACCCAGTACTTC. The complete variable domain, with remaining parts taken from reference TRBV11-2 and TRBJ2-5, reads EAGVAQSPRYKIIEKRQSVAFWCNPISGHATLYWYQQILGQGPKLLIQFQNNGVVDDSQLPKDRFSAERLKGVDSTLKIQPAKLEDSAVYLCASSGPRVPRETQYFGPGTRLLVL.

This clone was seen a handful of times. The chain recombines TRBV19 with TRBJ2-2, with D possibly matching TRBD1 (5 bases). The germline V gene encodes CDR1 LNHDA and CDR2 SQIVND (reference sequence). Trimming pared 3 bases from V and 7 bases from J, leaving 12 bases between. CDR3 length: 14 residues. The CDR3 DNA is TGTGCCAGTAGTATGGCCCAGGGCGACGGGGAGCTGTTTTTT. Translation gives CASSMAQGDGELFF.

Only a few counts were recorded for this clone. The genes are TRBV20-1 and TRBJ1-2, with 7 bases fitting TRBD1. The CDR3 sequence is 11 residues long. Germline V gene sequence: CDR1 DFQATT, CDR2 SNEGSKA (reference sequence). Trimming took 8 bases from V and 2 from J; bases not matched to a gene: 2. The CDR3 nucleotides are TGCAGTTTACAGGGGAACTATGGCTACACCTTC. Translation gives CSLQGNYGYTF.

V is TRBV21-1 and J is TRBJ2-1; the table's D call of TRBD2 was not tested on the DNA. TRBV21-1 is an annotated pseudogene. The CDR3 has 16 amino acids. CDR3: CASILLAGVSYNEQFF. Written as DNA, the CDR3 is TGTGCCAGCATCCTACTAGCGGGAGTGTCCTACAATGAGCAGTTCTTC.

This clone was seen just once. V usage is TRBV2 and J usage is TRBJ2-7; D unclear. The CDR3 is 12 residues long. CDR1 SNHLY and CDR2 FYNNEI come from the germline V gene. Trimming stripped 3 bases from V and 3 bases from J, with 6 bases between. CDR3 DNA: TGTGCCAGCAGTGACAGTATCTACGAGCAGTACTTC. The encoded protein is CASSDSIYEQYF.